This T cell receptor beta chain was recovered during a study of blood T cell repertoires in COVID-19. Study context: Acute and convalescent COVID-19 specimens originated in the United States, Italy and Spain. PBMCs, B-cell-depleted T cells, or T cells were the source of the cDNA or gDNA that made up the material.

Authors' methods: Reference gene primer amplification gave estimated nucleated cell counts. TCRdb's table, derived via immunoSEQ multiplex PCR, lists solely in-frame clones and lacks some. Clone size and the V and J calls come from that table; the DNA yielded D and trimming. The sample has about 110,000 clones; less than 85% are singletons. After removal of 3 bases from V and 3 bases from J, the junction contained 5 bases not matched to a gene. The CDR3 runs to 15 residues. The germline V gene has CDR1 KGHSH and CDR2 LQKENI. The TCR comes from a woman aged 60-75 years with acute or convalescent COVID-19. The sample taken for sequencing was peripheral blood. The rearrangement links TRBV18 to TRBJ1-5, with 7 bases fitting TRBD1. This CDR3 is CASSPVQGSNQPQHF. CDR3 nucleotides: TGTGCCAGCTCACCGGTACAGGGGTCCAATCAGCCCCAGCATTTT.